Detailed here is one TCR beta chain. The target antigen is unknown. Both iRepertoire HTBI primers and Arm-PCR of CDR3 regions were used to build the TCR beta libraries. TCRdb fed the multiplex PCR reads into MiXCR, producing one record per CDR3 protein. This sample has about 660,000 distinct CDR3 sequences, with about 32% found just once. The CDR3 is 13 amino acids. Germline V gene sequence: CDR1 GTSNPN, CDR2 SVGIG (reference sequence). Trimming pared 3 bases from V and 0 bases from J, leaving 8 bases between. This sample stems from a study of regulatory T cells in long-lasting Graves disease. General observations from the study: Favored usage of TRBV28, TRBJ1-2 and TRBJ2-5 was recorded in persistent disease. Persistent Graves' patients possessed reduced TCR diversity relative to recently diagnosed ones.

The time point is: persistent/refractory GD, antithyroid drugs over 5 years with positive TRAb. The TCR library used RNA extracted from PBMCs. Staff drew roughly 9 milliliters of peripheral blood into EDTA tubes. This TCR was recovered from a female donor with Graves disease. The sequencing here drew on peripheral blood mononuclear cells (PBMCs), taken when the disease was refractory, from a patient treated with antithyroid drugs. The rearrangement uses TRBV30 and TRBJ1-1; no firm D call. The CDR3 sequence: CAWRLGLNTEAFF. The CDR3 DNA sequence: TGTGCCTGGAGACTCGGACTGAACACTGAAGCTTTCTTT.